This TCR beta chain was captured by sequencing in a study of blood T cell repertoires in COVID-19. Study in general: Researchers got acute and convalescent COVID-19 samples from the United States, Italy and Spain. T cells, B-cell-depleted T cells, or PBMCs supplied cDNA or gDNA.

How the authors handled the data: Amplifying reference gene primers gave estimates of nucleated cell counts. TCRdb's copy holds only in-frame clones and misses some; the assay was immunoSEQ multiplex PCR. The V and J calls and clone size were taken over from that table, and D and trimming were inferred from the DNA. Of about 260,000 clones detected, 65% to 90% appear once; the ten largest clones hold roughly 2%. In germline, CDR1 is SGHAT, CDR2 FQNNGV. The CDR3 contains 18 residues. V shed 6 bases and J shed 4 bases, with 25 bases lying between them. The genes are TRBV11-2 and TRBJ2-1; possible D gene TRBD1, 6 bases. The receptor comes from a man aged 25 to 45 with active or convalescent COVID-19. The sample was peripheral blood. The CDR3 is CASRPRTAPTPLYNEQFF. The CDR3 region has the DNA TGTGCCAGCAGACCCCGGACAGCCCCCACCCCATTATACAATGAGCAGTTCTTC.